The 9 T cell receptor beta chains below were found in one sample sequenced in a study of T cell changes during pregnancy in multiple sclerosis (dated by TCRdb to about 2019). To prepare the library, the immunoSEQ multiplex PCR assay was applied. The source is immuneACCESS, and TCRdb retained only in-frame sequences with V and J called. Part of the clones is not carried over; for the studies checked, unresolved V genes explain less than half of this, and the remainder is unexplained. The sample data list 75,000 to 80,000 clones, and approximately 90% of these were observed just once. Approximately 1.9% of the sample comes from the top ten. The sequencing used peripheral blood, collected before pregnancy. The receptors derive from a female donor with multiple sclerosis, enrolled in a pregnancy study.

This rearrangement joins TRBV19 to TRBJ2-2; 13 bases agree with TRBD2. This CDR3 region has 18 residues. Germline assignment: CDR1 LNHDA and CDR2 SQIVND (reference sequence). The J segment lost 5 bases and the V segment lost 0 bases, leaving 6 bases of the junction unmatched. The CDR3 here is CASSIERTSGGLTGELFF. Here the CDR3 DNA reads TGTGCCAGTAGTATAGAAAGGACTAGCGGGGGACTGACCGGGGAGCTGTTTTTT.

This chain joins TRBV7-9 and TRBJ1-1; D unresolved. V shed 5 bases and J shed 6 bases, with 10 bases lying between them. The CDR3 consists of 12 residues. Germline assignment: CDR1 SEHNR and CDR2 FQNEAQ (reference sequence). Written as DNA, the CDR3 is TGTGCCAGCAGCCCAAACGGGGCTGAAGCTTTCTTT. Its translation: CASSPNGAEAFF.

The CDR3 spells CASNSWGLAAYNEQFF. DNA of the CDR3: TGTGCCAGCAACTCCTGGGGACTAGCGGCCTACAATGAGCAGTTCTTC. The chain links TRBV7-9 to TRBJ2-1, with 11 bases matching TRBD2. J was trimmed by 2 bases and V by 7 bases; bases with no gene match: 7. Germline V gene lookup returns CDR1 SEHNR and CDR2 FQNEAQ (reference sequence). This CDR3 has 16 amino acids.

V gene TRBV7-8 combines with J gene TRBJ1-4; D ambiguous. Trimming pared 3 bases from V and 3 bases from J, leaving 8 bases between. The CDR3 is 14 residues long. Germline CDR1 is SGHVS and CDR2 is FQNEAQ. CDR3 coding DNA: TGTGCCAGCAGCTTGAGGCAGCCTAATGAAAAACTGTTTTTT. Protein product: CASSLRQPNEKLFF.

J is TRBJ1-6 and V is TRBV6-5; D gene unclear. This CDR3 comprises 13 residues. Germline CDR1 MNHEY, CDR2 SVGAGI. Trimming left V 8 bases short and J 4 bases short, with 9 bases between. This chain's CDR3 is CASSDGYNSPLHF. CDR3 bases: TGTGCCAGCTCTGACGGGTATAATTCACCCCTCCACTTT.

In this sample, this clone turned up a few times. The genes are TRBV7-6 and TRBJ1-6; 8 positions match TRBD1. Germline values: CDR1 SGHVS, CDR2 FNYEAQ. The CDR3 totals 15 residues. J lost 4 bases, V lost 5 bases, and 4 bases had no gene match. Here the CDR3 reads CASSPGQVYNSPLHF. The CDR3 DNA is TGTGCCAGCAGCCCGGGACAGGTTTATAATTCACCCCTCCACTTT.

The chain uses TRBV18 and TRBJ2-3, with 7 bases that match TRBD1. V was clipped by 2 bases and J by 1 base; unmatched bases: 0. CDR1 is KGHSH, CDR2 LQKENI, per germline. This CDR3 region has 14 residues. CDR3 amino acids: CASSPGTGTDTQYF. In DNA form, the CDR3 reads TGTGCCAGCTCACCAGGGACAGGCACAGATACGCAGTATTTT.

Here the CDR3 DNA reads TGTGCTAGTGGTTTGGTACTTGATGGGGCCCCCGCTGGAAATCAGCCCCAGCATTTT. Translation: CASGLVLDGAPAGNQPQHF. The chain employs TRBV12-5 and TRBJ1-5; weak D call: TRBD1 (5 bases). The ends were cut back, 0 bases at V and 4 bases at J, with 22 bases in the middle. Germline assignment: CDR1 LGHNT and CDR2 FRNRAP. The CDR3 spans 19 residues.

The chain joins TRBV7-9 to TRBJ2-5, with D possibly being TRBD1 (6 bases). Per the germline V gene, CDR1 is SEHNR and CDR2 is FQNEAQ (reference sequence). Trimming stripped 5 bases from V and 2 bases from J, with 15 bases between. The CDR3 contains 15 residues. CDR3 DNA: TGTGCCAGCAGCGTCCCCGGGACAACGCAAGAGACCCAGTACTTC. Translating it yields CASSVPGTTQETQYF. The whole variable domain, remainder taken from reference TRBV7-9 and TRBJ2-5, is DTGVSQNPRHKITKRGQNVTFRCDPISEHNRLYWYRQTLGQGPEFLTYFQNEAQLEKSRLLSDRFSAERPKGSFSTLEIQRTEQGDSAMYLCASSVPGTTQETQYFGPGTRLLVL.